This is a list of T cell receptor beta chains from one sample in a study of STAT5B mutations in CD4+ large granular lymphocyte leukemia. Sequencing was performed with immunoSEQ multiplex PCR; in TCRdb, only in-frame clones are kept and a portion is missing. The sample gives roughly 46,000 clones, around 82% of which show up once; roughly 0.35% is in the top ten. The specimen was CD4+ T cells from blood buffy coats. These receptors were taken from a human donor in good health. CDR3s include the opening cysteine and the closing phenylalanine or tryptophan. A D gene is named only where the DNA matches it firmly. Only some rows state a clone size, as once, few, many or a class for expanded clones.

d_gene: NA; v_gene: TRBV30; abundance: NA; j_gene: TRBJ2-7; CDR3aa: CAGWWDTSYEQYF; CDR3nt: TGTGCCGGATGGTGGGACACCTCTTACGAGCAGTACTTC
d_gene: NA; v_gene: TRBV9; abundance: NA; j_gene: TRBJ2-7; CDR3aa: CASSPYSGGVSEQYF; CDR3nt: TGTGCCAGCAGCCCTTACAGCGGCGGGGTAAGCGAGCAGTACTTC
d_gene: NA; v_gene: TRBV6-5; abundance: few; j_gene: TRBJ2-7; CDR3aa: CASSRNYEQYF; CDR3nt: TGTGCCAGCAGTCGCAACTACGAGCAGTACTTC
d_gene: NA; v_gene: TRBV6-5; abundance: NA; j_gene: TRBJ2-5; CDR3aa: CASSYSSLKGQETQYF; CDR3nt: TGTGCCAGCAGTTACTCCTCTTTGAAGGGCCAAGAGACCCAGTACTTC
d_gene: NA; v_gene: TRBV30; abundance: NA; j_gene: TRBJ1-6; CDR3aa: CAWSVTAGGRNSPLHF; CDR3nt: TGTGCCTGGAGTGTAACGGCCGGGGGGCGGAATTCACCCCTCCACTTT
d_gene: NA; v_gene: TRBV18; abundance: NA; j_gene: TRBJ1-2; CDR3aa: CASSPPTVNYGYTF; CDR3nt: TGTGCCAGCTCACCGCCGACAGTCAACTATGGCTACACCTTC
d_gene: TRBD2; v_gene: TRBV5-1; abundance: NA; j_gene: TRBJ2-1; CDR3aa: CASSYRTSGRGKNEQFF; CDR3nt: TGCGCCAGCAGCTATCGGACTAGCGGGAGAGGCAAGAATGAGCAGTTCTTC
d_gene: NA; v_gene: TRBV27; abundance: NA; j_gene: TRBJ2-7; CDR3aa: CAARGQGSSEQYF; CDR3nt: TGTGCCGCCCGGGGACAAGGTTCCTCCGAGCAGTACTTC
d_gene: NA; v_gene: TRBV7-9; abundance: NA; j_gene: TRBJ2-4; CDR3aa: CASSEGQGGRNIQYF; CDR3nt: TGTGCCAGCAGTGAAGGACAGGGAGGGAGAAACATTCAGTACTTC
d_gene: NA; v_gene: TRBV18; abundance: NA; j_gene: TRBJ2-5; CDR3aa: CASSPPGHQETQYF; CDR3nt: TGTGCCAGCTCACCACCGGGGCACCAAGAGACCCAGTACTTC
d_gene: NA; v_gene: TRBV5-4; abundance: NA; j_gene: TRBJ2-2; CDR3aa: CASSLSDRNTGELFF; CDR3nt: TGTGCCAGCAGCTTATCGGACAGGAACACCGGGGAGCTGTTTTTT
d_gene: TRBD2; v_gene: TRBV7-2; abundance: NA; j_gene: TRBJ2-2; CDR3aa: CASSEPSGGTNTGELFF; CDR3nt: TGTGCCAGCAGCGAACCCAGCGGGGGGACGAACACCGGGGAGCTGTTTTTT
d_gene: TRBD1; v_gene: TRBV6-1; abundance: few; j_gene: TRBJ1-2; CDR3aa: CASSDIRGSYGYTF; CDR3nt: TGTGCCAGCAGTGATATCAGGGGGTCCTATGGCTACACCTTC
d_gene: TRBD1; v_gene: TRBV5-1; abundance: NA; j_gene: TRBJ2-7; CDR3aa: CASSPRDRSSYEQYF; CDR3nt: TGCGCCAGCAGCCCCAGGGACAGGAGCTCCTACGAGCAGTACTTC
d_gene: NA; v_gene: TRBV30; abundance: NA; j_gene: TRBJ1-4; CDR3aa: CAWTKQGGEKLFF; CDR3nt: TGTGCCTGGACCAAACAGGGAGGGGAAAAACTGTTTTTT
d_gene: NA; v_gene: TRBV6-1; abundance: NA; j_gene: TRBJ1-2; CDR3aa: CASSEAWFGYTF; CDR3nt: TGTGCCAGCAGTGAAGCGTGGTTTGGCTACACCTTC
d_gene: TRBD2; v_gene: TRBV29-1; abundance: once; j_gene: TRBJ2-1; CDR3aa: CSVEASGRFFSYNEQFF; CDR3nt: TGCAGCGTTGAGGCTAGCGGGAGGTTCTTCTCCTACAATGAGCAGTTCTTC
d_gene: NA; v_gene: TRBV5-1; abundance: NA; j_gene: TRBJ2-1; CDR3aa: CASSLDGYEQFF; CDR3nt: TGCGCCAGCAGCTTGGACGGATATGAGCAGTTCTTC
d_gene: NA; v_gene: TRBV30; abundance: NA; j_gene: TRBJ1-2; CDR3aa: CAWRPSGAYYGYTF; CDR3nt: TGTGCCTGGAGGCCCTCAGGGGCCTACTATGGCTACACCTTC
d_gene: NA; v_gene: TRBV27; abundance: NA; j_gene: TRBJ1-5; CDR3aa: CASRAYSNQPQHF; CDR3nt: TGTGCCAGCAGGGCCTATAGCAATCAGCCCCAGCATTTT